This section outlines one T cell receptor beta chain sequence together with its context. The sample comes from a study of control samples from healthy donors and cancer patients. The repertoire was sequenced with immunoSEQ multiplex PCR; TCRdb's copy has only in-frame clones and lacks some. Of 100,000 to 150,000 clones in the sample, just over 90% are singletons; the top ten hold about 1.7%. The V end was cut by 5 bases, the J end by 4 bases, with 17 bases between. This CDR3 is 15 amino acids long. CDR1 KGHSH and CDR2 LQKENI come from the germline V gene. This sequence joins TRBV18 and TRBJ1-1, with D maybe TRBD1 (6 bases). Sequenced input: PBMCs. The TCR originated in a man aged 45-60 years with head and neck cancer. Written as DNA, the CDR3 is TGTGCCAGCTCAACAAACCGGGACATGGGCACTGAAGCTTTCTTT. Translating it yields CASSTNRDMGTEAFF.